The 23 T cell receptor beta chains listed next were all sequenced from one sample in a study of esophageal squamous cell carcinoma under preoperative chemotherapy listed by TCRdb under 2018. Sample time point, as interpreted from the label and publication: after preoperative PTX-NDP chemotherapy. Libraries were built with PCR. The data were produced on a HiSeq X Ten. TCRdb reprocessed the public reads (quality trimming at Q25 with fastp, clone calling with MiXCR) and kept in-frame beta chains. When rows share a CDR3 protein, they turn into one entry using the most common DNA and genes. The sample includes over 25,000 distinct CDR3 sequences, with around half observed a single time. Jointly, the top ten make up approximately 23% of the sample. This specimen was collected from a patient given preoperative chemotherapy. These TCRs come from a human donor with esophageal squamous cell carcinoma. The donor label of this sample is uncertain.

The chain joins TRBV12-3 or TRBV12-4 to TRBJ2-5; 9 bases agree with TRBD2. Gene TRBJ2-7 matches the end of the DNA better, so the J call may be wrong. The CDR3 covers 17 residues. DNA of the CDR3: TGTGCCAGCAGACCCCCAGTCCTAGCGGGAAAACCCTACGAGCAGTACTTC. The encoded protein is CASRPPVLAGKPYEQYF.

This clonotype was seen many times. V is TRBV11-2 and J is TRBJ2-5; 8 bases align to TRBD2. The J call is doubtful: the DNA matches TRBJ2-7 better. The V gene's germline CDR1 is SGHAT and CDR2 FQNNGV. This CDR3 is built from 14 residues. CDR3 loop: CASSFPGGGAEQYF. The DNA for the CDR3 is TGTGCCAGCAGCTTCCCCGGGGGGGGCGCCGAGCAGTACTTC.

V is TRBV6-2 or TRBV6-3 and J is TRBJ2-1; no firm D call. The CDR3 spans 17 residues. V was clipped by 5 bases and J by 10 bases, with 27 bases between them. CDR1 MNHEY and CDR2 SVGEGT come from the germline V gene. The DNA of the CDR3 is TGTGCCAGCAGTCAACGCGCAGGTGCTACTTTAACCTACGAGCAGTTCTTC. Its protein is CASSQRAGATLTYEQFF.

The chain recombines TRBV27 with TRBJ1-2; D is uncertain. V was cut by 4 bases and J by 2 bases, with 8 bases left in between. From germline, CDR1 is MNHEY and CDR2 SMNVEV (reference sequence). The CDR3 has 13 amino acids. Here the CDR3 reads CASSSFMNYGYTF. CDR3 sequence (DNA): TGTGCCAGCAGTTCCTTCATGAACTATGGCTACACCTTC.

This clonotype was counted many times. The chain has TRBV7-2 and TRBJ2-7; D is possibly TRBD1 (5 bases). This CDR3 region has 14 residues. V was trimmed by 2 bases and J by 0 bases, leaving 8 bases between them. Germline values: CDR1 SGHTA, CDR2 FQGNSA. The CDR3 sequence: CASSLTQASYEQYF. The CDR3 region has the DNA TGTGCCAGCAGCTTAACACAGGCCTCCTACGAGCAGTACTTC.

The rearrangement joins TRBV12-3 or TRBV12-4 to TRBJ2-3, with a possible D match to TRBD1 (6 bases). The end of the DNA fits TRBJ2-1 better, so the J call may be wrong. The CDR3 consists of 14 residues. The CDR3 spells CASSFLGARNEQFF. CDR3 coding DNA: TGTGCCAGCAGTTTTCTGGGGGCGCGAAATGAGCAGTTCTTC.

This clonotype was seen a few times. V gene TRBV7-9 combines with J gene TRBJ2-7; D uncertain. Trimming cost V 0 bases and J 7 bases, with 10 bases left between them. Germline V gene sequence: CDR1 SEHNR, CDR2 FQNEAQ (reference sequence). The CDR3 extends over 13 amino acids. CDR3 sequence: CASSLASDPEQYF. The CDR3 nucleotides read TGTGCCAGCAGCTTAGCGAGTGACCCGGAGCAGTACTTC.

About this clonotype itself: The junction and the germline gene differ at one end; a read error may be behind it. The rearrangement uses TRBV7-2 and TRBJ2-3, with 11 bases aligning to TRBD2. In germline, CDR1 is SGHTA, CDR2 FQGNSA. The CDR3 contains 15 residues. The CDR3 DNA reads TGTGCCAGCAGCTTTACTAGCGGGAGCACAGATATGCAGTACTTT. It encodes CASSFTSGSTDMQYF. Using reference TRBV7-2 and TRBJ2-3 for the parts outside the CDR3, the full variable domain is GAGVSQSPSNKVTEKGKDVELRCDPISGHTALYWYRQSLGQGLEFLIYFQGNSAPDKSGLPSDRFSAERTGGSVSTLTIQRTQQEDSAVYLCASSFTSGSTDMQYFGPGTRLTVL.

CDR3: CASSSKNTGELFF. For the CDR3, the DNA is TGTGCCAGCAGCTCAAAAAACACCGGGGAGCTGTTTTTT. V usage is TRBV7-3 and J usage is TRBJ2-2; D is undetermined. The CDR3 sequence is 13 residues long. Per the germline V gene, CDR1 is SGHTA and CDR2 is FQGTGA. V lost 4 bases and J 2 bases, leaving 5 bases between the germline ends.

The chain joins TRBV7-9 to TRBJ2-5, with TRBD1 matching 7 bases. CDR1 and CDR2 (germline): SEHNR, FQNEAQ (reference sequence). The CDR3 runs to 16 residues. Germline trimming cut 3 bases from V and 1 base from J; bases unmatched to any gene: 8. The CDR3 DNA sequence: TGTGCCAGCAGCTTGGGGTTCCAGGGGGTCCAAGAGACCCAGTACTTC. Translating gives CASSLGFQGVQETQYF. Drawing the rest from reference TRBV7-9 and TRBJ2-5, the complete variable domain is DTGVSQNPRHKITKRGQNVTFRCDPISEHNRLYWYRQTLGQGPEFLTYFQNEAQLEKSRLLSDRFSAERPKGSFSTLEIQRTEQGDSAMYLCASSLGFQGVQETQYFGPGTRLLVL.

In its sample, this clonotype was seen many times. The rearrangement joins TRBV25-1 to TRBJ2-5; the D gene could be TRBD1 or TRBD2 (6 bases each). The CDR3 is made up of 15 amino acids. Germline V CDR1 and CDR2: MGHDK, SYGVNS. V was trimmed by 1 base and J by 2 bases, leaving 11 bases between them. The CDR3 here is CASSEFGGPQETQYF. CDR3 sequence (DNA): TGTGCCAGCAGTGAATTTGGGGGGCCTCAAGAGACCCAGTACTTC.

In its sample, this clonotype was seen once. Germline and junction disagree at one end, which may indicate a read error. In DNA, the CDR3 is TGCCGCGGCTCGGGGCGACTAGCCAACGACACGCAGTATTTT. Protein sequence: CRGSGRLANDTQYF. The genes are TRBV6-8 and TRBJ2-3; 7 bases agree with TRBD2. Germline CDR1 is MNHGY and CDR2 is SAAAGT. This CDR3 has 14 amino acids.

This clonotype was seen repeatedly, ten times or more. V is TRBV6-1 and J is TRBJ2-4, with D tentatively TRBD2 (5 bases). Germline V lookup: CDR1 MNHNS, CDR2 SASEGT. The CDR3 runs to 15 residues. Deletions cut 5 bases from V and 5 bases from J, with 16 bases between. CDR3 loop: CASSRVAWQENIQYF. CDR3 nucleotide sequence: TGTGCCAGCAGTAGGGTAGCGTGGCAGGAAAACATTCAGTACTTC.

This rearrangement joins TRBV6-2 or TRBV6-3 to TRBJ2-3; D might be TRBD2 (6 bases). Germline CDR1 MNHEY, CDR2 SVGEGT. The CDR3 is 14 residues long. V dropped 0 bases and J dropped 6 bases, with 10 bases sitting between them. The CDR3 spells CASSYSTSQDTQYF. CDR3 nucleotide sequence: TGTGCCAGCAGTTACTCGACTAGTCAGGATACGCAGTATTTT.

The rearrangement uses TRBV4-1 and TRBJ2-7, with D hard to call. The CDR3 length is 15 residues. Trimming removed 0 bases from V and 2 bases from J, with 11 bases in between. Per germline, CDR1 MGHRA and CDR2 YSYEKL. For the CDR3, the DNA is TGCGCCAGCAGCCAAGATTTTCCTGGCCCCTACGAGCAGTACTTC. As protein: CASSQDFPGPYEQYF.

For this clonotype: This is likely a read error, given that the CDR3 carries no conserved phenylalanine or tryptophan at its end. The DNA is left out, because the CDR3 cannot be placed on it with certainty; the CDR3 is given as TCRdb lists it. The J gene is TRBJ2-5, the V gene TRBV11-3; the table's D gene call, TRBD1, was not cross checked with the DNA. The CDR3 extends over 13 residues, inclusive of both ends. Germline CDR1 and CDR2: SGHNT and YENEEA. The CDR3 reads CAGCAKGLATRLS.

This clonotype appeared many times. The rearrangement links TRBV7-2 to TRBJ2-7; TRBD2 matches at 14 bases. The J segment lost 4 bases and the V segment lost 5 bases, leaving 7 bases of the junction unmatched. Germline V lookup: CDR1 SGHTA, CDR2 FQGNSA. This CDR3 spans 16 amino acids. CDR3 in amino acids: CASSPTGTSGSYEQYF. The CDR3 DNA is TGTGCCAGCAGCCCCACCGGGACTAGCGGGAGTTACGAGCAGTACTTC.

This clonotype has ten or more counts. The CDR3 reads CASSYFGGDTDTQYF. DNA for the CDR3: TGTGCCAGCAGTTACTTCGGGGGGGATACAGATACGCAGTATTTT. The chain recombines TRBV6-6 with TRBJ2-3; 8 nucleotides line up with TRBD2. V shed 1 base and J 3 bases; nucleotides not matched to a gene: 3. The length of the CDR3 is 15 residues. The germline V gene encodes CDR1 MNHNY and CDR2 SVGAGI (reference sequence).

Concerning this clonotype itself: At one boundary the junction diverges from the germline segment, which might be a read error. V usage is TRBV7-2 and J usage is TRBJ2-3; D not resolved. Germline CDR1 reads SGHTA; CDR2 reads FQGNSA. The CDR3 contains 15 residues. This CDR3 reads CASNLRASWADTQYF. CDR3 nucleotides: TGTGCCAGCAACTTAAGGGCTTCATGGGCAGATACGCAGTATTTT. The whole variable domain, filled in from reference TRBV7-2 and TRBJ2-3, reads GAGVSQSPSNKVTEKGKDVELRCDPISGHTALYWYRQSLGQGLEFLIYFQGNSAPDKSGLPSDRFSAERTGGSVSTLTIQRTQQEDSAVYLCASNLRASWADTQYFGPGTRLTVL.

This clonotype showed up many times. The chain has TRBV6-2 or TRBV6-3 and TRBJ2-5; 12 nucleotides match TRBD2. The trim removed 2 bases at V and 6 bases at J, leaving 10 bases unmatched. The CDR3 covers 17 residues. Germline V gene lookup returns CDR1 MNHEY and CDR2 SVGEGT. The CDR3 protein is CASSYPLAGGYTQTQYF. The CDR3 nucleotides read TGTGCCAGCAGTTACCCCCTAGCGGGGGGGTACACGCAGACCCAGTACTTC.

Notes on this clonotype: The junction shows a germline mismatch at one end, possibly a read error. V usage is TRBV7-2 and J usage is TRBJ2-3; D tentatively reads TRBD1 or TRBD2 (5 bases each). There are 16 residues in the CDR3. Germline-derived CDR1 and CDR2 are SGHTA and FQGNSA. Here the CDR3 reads CASSSTGLWAKDTQYF. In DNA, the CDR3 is TGTGCCAGCAGCTCGACGGGGCTCTGGGCCAAAGATACGCAGTATTTC.

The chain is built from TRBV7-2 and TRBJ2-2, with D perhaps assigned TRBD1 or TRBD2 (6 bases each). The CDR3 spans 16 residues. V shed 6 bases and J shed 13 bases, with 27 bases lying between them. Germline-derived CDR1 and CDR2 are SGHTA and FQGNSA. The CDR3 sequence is CASSCVPGVSTGTLFF. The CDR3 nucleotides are TGTGCCAGCAGTTGCGTCCCGGGGGTGAGCACAGGGACGCTGTTTTTT.

CDR3 protein: CASSSEGLAGAHVGGELFF. CDR3 sequence (DNA): TGTGCCAGCAGTTCCGAGGGACTAGCGGGGGCCCATGTCGGAGGGGAGCTGTTTTTT. The J gene is TRBJ2-2, the V gene TRBV12-3 or TRBV12-4; 14 nucleotides line up with TRBD2. The CDR3 runs to 19 residues. V lost 4 bases, J lost 8 bases, and 15 bases stayed unmatched.